Listed here are 4 T cell receptor beta chains from one sample, sequenced in a study of blood T cell repertoires in COVID-19. Measured with immunoSEQ multiplex PCR; TCRdb has only the in-frame clones, and not every one. The sample carries tens of thousands of clones, roughly 85% recorded once. Sample: peripheral blood. The receptors shown here come from a human donor in a cohort sampled during active COVID-19.

The chain has TRBV2 and TRBJ1-1; possible D gene TRBD1, 5 bases. V was clipped by 9 bases and J by 2 bases, with 16 bases between them. The germline V gene encodes CDR1 SNHLY and CDR2 FYNNEI. There are 14 residues in the CDR3. The CDR3 nucleotides are TGTGCCAGTACTGTACAGGAGATAAACACTGAAGCTTTCTTT. It specifies CASTVQEINTEAFF.

The rearrangement links TRBV6-6 to TRBJ2-2, with TRBD1 matching 8 bases. This CDR3 has 13 residues. V gave up 7 bases and J gave up 5 bases; unmatched junction bases: 3. Germline values: CDR1 MNHNY, CDR2 SVGAGI (reference sequence). This chain's CDR3 is CASTGQGTGELFF. The CDR3 DNA is TGTGCCAGCACAGGACAGGGAACCGGGGAGCTGTTTTTT.

The rearrangement joins TRBV14 to TRBJ1-3; D possibly corresponds to TRBD1 (5 bases). Between the trimmed V and J ends, which lost 5 bases and 4 bases, there was a span of 18 bases. The germline gives CDR1 SGHDN, CDR2 FVKESK. The CDR3 has 16 residues. The CDR3 nucleotides are TGTGCCAGCAGCTCTTTATCAGGGTTTTCCGGAAACACCATATATTTT. It is translated as CASSSLSGFSGNTIYF.

V gene TRBV7-9 combines with J gene TRBJ2-7, with D possibly TRBD1 on 6 matching bases. Trimming left V 2 bases short and J 6 bases short, with 17 bases between. Germline values: CDR1 SEHNR, CDR2 FQNEAQ (reference sequence). The CDR3 contains 15 residues. The CDR3 here is CASSLSGHGTLEQYF. CDR3 bases: TGTGCCAGCAGCTTATCGGGACACGGTACGCTCGAGCAGTACTTC.